This note documents a single T cell receptor (beta chain) sequence. It lacks a known antigen. No clone much larger than this one lies a single base away; base qualities are absent. The collaborating institutions used their own protocols to collect whole blood in K2EDTA tubes. For TCRbeta analysis, collaborators shipped samples as frozen whole blood, isolated PBMCs, or DNA extracted from either of those sample types. This specimen belongs to a study of blood T cell repertoires in COVID-19 (dated by TCRdb to 2019 to 2021). For the wider study: Collaborator samples came from the United States, Italy and Spain and covered acute and convalescent phases of COVID-19. The prospective study material was composed of cDNA or gDNA derived from T cells, B-cell-depleted T cells, or PBMCs. Where HLA class I and class II types were available, the types were taken from metadata supplied by the sample provider, not from assay-based typing. A de-identified subject ID, COVID-19 status, age in years and sex were almost always included in the sample metadata. Subjects who had been exposed to COVID-19, were actively infected with it, or had recovered from it provided the deeply sampled blood TCRbeta repertoires that made up the dataset. The repertoires were released in a freely available public database meant as a resource for research on the immune response to SARS-CoV-2. The samples were drawn from the first 160 participants of the ongoing ImmuneRACE study and from 950 to 1,500 subjects provided by 6 global collaborators. Beyond this particular receptor, the publication reports: How much clinical and demographic metadata was included differed by source and by participant, and the metadata was provided uncurated.

The immunoSEQ Assay, a bias-controlled multiplex PCR, was used to amplify TCRbeta CDR3 regions from genomic DNA. Per the authors' processing: The number of nucleated cells in each sample was estimated from the amplification of reference gene primers within the assay. To quantify the absolute abundance of each unique TCRbeta CDR3 rearrangement, sequence reads were collapsed and filtered. For each sample, productive Simpson clonality was calculated by taking the square root of Simpson's diversity index across productive rearrangements. TCRdb retrieved this table from immuneACCESS and kept in-frame rearrangements only. Not all clones are present; in checked studies, unresolved V genes account for under half, and no reason is known for the remainder. Clone size and V and J calls were adopted from that table, with D and trimming inferred from the DNA. This sample is represented by approximately 120,000 clones; approximately 83% of them were singletons. Roughly 27% of the sample is held by the ten biggest clonotypes.

Sequenced: peripheral blood. This TCR came from a woman over 75 with acute or convalescent COVID-19.

CDR3 reads: CASRRDRFYGYTF. The base sequence is TGTGCCAGCCGCCGGGACAGATTCTATGGCTACACCTTC. This chain joins TRBV19 to TRBJ1-2; the junction holds 7 bases that match TRBD1. Trimmed from V: 9 bases; trimmed from J: 4 bases; junction bases lacking a gene match: 8. The CDR3 runs 13 residues from the cysteine to the phenylalanine. The sequence is cut down to CDR3 DNA, 39 bases in frame from base 1. Based on the germline V gene (reference sequence), the CDR1 and CDR2 sequences are LNHDA and SQIVND.